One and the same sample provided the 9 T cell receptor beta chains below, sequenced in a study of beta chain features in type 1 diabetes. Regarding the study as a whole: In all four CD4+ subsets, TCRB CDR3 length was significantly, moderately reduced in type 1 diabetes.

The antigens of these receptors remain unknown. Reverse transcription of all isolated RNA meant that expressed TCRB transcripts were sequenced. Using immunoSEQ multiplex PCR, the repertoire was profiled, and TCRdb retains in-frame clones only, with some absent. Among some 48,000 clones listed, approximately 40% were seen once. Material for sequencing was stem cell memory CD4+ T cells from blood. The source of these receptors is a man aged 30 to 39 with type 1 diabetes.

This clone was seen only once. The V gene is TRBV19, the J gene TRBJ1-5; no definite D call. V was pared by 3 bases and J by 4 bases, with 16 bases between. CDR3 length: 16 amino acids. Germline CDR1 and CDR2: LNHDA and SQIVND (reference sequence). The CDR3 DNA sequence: TGTGCCAGTAGTATGGCTCGCGGAATTCAAAATCAGCCCCAGCATTTT. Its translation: CASSMARGIQNQPQHF.

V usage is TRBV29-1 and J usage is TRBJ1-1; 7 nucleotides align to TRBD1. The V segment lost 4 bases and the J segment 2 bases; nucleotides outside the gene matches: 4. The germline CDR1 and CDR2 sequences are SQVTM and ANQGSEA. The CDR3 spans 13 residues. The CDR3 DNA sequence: TGCAGCGTTGGGAGACAGGGAAACACTGAAGCTTTCTTT. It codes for CSVGRQGNTEAFF. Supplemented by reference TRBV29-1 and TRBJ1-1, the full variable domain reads SAVISQKPSRDICQRGTSLTIQCQVDSQVTMMFWYRQQPGQSLTLIATANQGSEATYESGFVIDKFPISRPNLTFSTLTVSNMSPEDSSIYLCSVGRQGNTEAFFGQGTRLTVV.

The CDR3 spells CASSIAGARNTEAFF. CDR3 nucleotides: TGTGCCAGTAGTATCGCGGGGGCTCGGAACACTGAAGCTTTCTTT. The chain is built from TRBV19 and TRBJ1-1; D perhaps matches TRBD1 (6 bases). CDR3 size: 15 residues. V gave up 3 bases and J gave up 1 base, with 12 bases separating them. Germline loops: CDR1 LNHDA, CDR2 SQIVND (reference sequence).

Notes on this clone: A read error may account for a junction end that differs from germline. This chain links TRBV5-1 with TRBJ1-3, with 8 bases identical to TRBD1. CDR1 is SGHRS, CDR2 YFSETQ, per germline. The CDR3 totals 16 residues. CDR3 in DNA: TGCGCCAGCAGCTTGGTCACAGGGGGAGCTGGACACACCATATATTTT. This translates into CASSLVTGGAGHTIYF. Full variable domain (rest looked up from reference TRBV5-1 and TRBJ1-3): KAGVTQTPRYLIKTRGQQVTLSCSPISGHRSVSWYQQTPGQGLQFLFEYFSETQRNKGNFPGRFSGRQFSNSRSEMNVSTLELGDSALYLCASSLVTGGAGHTIYFGEGSWLTVV.

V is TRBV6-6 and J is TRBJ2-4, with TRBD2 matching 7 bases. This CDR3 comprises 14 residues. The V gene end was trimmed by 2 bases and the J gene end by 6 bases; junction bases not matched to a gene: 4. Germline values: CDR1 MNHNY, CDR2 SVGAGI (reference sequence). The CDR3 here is CASSYGGGLNIQYF. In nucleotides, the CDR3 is TGTGCCAGCAGTTACGGGGGAGGGTTAAACATTCAGTACTTC.

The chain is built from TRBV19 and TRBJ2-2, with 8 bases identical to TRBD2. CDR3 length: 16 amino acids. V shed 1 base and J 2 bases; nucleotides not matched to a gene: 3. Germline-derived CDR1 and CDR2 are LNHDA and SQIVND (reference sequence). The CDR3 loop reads CASSIGLAGNTGELFF. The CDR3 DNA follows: TGTGCCAGTAGTATAGGGCTAGCGGGTAACACCGGGGAGCTGTTTTTT.

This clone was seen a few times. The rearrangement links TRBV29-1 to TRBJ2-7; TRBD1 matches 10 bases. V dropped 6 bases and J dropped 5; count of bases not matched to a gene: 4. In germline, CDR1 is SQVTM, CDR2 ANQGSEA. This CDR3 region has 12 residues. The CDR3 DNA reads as TGCAGCGTCGGTGGGACAGGGGACGAGCAGTACTTC. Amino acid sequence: CSVGGTGDEQYF.

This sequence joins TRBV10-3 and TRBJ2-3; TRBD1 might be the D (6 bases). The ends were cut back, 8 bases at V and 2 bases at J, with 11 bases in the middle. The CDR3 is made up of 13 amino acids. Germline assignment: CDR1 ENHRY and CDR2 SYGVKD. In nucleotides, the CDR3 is TGTGCCATCTGGACAGAAATCACAGATACGCAGTATTTT. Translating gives CAIWTEITDTQYF.

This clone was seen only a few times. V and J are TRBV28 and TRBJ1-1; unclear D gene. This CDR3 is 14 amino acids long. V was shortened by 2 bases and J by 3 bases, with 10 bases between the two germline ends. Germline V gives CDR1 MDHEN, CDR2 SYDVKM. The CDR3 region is CASSLTGGYTEAFF. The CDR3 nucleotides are TGTGCCAGCAGTTTAACCGGCGGGTACACTGAAGCTTTCTTT.